This T cell receptor beta chain is drawn from a study of T cell changes during pregnancy in multiple sclerosis. A word on this clone: One end of the junction fails to match germline, which may point to a read error.

Clones were sequenced by immunoSEQ multiplex PCR, and TCRdb holds only the in-frame ones, with some missing. This table has tens of thousands of clones, about 86% appearing once. The sequencing used CD4+ T cells from peripheral blood mononuclear cells, collected in the first trimester of pregnancy. This clonotype was sampled from a female donor in good health, enrolled as a control in a pregnancy study.

Here the CDR3 reads CASSLALGEPSF. As DNA, the CDR3 is TGTGCCAGCAGCTTAGCTCTGGGCGAGCCCTCTTTT. The rearrangement links TRBV7-6 to TRBJ1-1; D ambiguous. Looked up from germline, CDR1 is SGHVS and CDR2 is FNYEAQ. The CDR3 totals 12 residues.